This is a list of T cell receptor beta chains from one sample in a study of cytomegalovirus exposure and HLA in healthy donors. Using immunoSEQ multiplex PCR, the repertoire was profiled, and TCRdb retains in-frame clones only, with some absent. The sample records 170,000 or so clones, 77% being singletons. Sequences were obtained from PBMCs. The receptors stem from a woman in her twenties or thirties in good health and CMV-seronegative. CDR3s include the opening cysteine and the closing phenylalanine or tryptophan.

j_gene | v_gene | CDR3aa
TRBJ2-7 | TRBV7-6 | CASSLGSGSYEQYF
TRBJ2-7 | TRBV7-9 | CASSVQGGDRSYEQYF
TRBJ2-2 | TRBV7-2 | CASSFRGANTGELFF
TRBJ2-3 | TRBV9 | CASSVEMGSGRRTDTQYF
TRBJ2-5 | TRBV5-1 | CASGTSARAGEQYF
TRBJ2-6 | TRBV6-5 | CASSYGPRSGANVLTF
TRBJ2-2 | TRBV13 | CASSSQTGGGWELFF
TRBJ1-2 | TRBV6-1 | CASRRQLYYGYTF
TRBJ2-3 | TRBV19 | CASMRTSGRHTDTQYF
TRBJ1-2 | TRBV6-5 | CASSPSGQDEGYTF
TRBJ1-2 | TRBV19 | CASSPGQGLVYGYTF
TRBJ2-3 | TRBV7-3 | CASSFSGGATDTQYF
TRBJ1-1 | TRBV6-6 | CASSPTAGQGGTEAFF
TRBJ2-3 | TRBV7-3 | CASSSRADTQYF
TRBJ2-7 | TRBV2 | CASSTDTLAQSYEQYF
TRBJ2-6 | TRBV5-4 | CASSFWTGGSRPGANVLTF
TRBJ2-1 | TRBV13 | CASSLERGGAYNEQFF
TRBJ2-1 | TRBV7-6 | CASSPWTSGSSDNEQFF
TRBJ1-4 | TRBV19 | CASTQQTSNEKLFF
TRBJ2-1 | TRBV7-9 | CSSSNRGNEQFF
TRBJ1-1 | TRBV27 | CASSPRTNTEAFF
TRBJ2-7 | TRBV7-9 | CASSETYEQYF
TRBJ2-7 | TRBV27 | CASSLSVGHTYEQYF
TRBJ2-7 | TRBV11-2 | CASSLAPGLYEQYF
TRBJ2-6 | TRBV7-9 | CASSIVRGGFRANVLTF
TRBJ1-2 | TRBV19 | CASNPSHGTAFTPEYGYTF
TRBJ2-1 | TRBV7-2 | CASSLEGGTVSSYNEQFF
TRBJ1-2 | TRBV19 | CASTVAGEFYGYTF
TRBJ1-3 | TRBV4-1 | CASSQDSVVENTIYF
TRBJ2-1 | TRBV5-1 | CASSLGGRADEQFF
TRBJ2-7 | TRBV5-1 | CASSLGGTDGGYEQYF
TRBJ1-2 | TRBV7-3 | CASSIDRDGRYGYTF
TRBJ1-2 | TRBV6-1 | CASRGGQVFYGYTF
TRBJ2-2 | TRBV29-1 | CSVSDRTDTGELFF
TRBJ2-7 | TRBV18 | CASSPRGSEQYF
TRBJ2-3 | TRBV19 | CASSMGGTENTDTQYF
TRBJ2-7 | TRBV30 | CAWSTGQGIVHEQYF
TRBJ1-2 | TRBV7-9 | CASSATLTQAYTF
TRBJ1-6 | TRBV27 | CASSYRGFSSYNSPLHF
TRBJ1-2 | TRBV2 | CASKQTGGYTF
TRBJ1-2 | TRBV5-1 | CASSLDTQFGYTF